This TCR beta chain was recorded in a study of CD8 T cells in Susac syndrome. As for the study in general: Patients with Susac syndrome who were sequenced included about 6 with active disease and 8 or 9 in remission. When their blood was taken, the Susac syndrome patients had either not yet had any therapy, were taking corticosteroids, or were taking intravenous immunoglobulin alone.

A remark on this clonotype: What it recognizes is unknown.

A quantity of about 0.45 to 1 ug RNA underwent reverse transcription using random hexamers. Amplification of TCR beta CDR3 was carried out by immunoSEQ multiplex PCR, which covered 54 Vbeta and 13 Jbeta segments. A single record per CDR3 protein comes from TCRdb applying MiXCR to the immunoSEQ multiplex PCR reads. Among some 99,000 distinct CDR3 sequences listed, roughly 94% were seen once. Broader study findings: The relatively small number of individuals in the TCR sequencing and HLA analysis was acknowledged by the study.

The V gene's germline CDR1 is LGHNT and CDR2 FRNRAP. This CDR3 region has 14 residues. V lost 5 bases and J lost 7, with 14 bases in between. Sequencing was done on a sample of CD4+ T cells from PBMCs. This chain uses TRBV12-5 with TRBJ2-2; D is perhaps TRBD2 (6 bases). The TCR was taken from a human donor with Susac syndrome. Here the CDR3 DNA reads TGTGCTAGTGGTATCCTGCAGGGAGGCGGGGAGCTGTTTTTT. It specifies CASGILQGGGELFF. Using reference TRBV12-5 and TRBJ2-2 for the parts outside the CDR3, the full variable domain is DARVTQTPRHKVTEMGQEVTMRCQPILGHNTVFWYRQTMMQGLELLAYFRNRAPLDDSGMPKDRFSAEMPDATLATLKIQPSEPRDSAVYFCASGILQGGGELFFGEGSRLTVL.